This TCR beta chain was observed in a study of patients and donors after allogeneic stem cell transplantation (dated by TCRdb to the early 2020s). This clonotype was picked up one time. The antigen it recognizes is unknown. No base quality information exists; no much larger clone differs at one position. One read alone is a weak basis. Reading from cysteine to phenylalanine, the CDR3 counts 16 amino acids. CDR3 DNA is the only sequence kept; it has 48 bases, read in frame from the first base. From a lookup of the germline V gene, CDR1 and CDR2 are LGHNA and YNFKEQ. The junction carries 15 bases between V and J, which are trimmed by 1 base and 2 bases respectively. Preparation of the library involved RT-PCR. Sequenced on a NextSeq 550. TCRdb trimmed the raw reads at Q25, called clones with MiXCR and kept productive beta chains. Duplicate CDR3 protein sequences are folded into a single record with the most common DNA and genes. In all, the sample holds about a million distinct CDR3 sequences, and 15% to 20% of those were seen once. The top ten hold 6% of the sample.

Here the chain combines TRBV4-2 and TRBJ2-7; the D gene could be either TRBD1 or TRBD2, each agreeing at 5 bases. This TCR was recovered from a human donor who was either an allogeneic HSCT recipient or a stem cell or donor lymphocyte infusion donor (not recorded which). It is not recorded whose cells these are; they may come from a transplant donor. Sequencing input: blood, either unsorted or a sorted T cell fraction (not recorded which). For the CDR3, the sequence is CASSQVSSEGTYEQYF. The DNA sequence reads TGTGCCAGCAGCCAAGTGTCCAGCGAGGGGACCTACGAGCAGTACTTC.